What follows describes a single T cell receptor (beta chain). The sample is drawn from a study of blood T cells in healthy people across ages. As for the study in general: Roughly one uniquely barcoded beta molecule per two T cells was captured.

A second PCR, run for about 7 to 11 cycles, used a sample-barcoded 5' primer plus a J-beta primer mix. Each of the cDNA molecules was tagged by a template-switch adaptor with 12 random nucleotides. One entry per CDR3 protein, called by TCRdb with MiXCR from the 5' RACE reads. There are about 1.8 million distinct CDR3 sequences in the sample; around half occur only once, and roughly 2.1% lies in the top ten. There were healthy Caucasian individuals from Russia, aged about 6 to 95, serving as donors. The V gene end was trimmed by 7 bases and the J gene end by 5 bases; junction bases not matched to a gene: 7. Germline CDR1 is LNHNV and CDR2 is YYDKDF (reference sequence). This CDR3 has 15 amino acids.

The sequence was obtained from a woman in her thirties or forties in good health. V usage is TRBV15 and J usage is TRBJ2-3; 12 nucleotides line up with TRBD2. Sequenced material: blood. The CDR3 DNA sequence: TGTGCCACCACCCGGACTAGCGGGGTAAGAGATACGCAGTATTTT. Translated: CATTRTSGVRDTQYF.